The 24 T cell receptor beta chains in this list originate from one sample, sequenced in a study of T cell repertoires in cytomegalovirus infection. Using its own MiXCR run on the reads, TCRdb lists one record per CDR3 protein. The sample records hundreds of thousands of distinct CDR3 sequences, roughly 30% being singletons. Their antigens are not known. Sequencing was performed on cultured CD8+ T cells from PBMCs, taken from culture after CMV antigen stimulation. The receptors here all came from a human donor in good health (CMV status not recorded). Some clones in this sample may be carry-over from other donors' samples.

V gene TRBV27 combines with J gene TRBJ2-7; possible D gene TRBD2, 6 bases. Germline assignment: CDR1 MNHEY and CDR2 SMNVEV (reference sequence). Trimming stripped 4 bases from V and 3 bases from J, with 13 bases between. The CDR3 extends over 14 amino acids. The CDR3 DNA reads TGTGCCAGCAGTTGGGCGGGGCAGTACTACGAGCAGTACTTC. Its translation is CASSWAGQYYEQYF.

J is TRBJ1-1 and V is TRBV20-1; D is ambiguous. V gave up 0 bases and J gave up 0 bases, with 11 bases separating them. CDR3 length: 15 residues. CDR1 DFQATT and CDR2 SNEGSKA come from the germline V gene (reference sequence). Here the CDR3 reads CSARDPPDLNTEAFF. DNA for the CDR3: TGCAGTGCTAGAGATCCACCCGACCTGAACACTGAAGCTTTCTTT.

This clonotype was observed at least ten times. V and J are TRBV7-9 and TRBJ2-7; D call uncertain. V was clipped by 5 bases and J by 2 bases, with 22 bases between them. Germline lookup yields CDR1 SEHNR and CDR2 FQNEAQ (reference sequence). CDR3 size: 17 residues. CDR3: CASSPISTGAPAYEQYF. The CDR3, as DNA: TGTGCCAGCAGCCCAATATCGACCGGAGCCCCAGCCTACGAGCAGTACTTC.

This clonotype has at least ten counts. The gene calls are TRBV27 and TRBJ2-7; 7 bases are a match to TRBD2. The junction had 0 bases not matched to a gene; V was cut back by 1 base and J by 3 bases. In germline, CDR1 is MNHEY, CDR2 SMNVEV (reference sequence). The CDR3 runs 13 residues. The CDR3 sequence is CASSLWEGYEQYF. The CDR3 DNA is TGTGCCAGCAGTTTATGGGAGGGCTACGAGCAGTACTTC.

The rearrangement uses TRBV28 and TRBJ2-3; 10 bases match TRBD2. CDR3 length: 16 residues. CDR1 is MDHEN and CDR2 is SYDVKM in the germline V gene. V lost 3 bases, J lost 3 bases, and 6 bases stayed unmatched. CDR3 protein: CASSFLAGGGTDTQYF. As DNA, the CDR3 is TGTGCCAGCAGTTTTTTAGCGGGGGGCGGGACAGATACGCAGTATTTT.

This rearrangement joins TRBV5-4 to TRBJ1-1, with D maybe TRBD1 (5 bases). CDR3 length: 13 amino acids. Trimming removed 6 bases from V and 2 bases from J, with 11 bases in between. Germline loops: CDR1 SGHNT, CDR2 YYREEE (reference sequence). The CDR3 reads CASTGGGNTEAFF. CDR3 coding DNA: TGTGCCAGCACCGGGGGAGGTAACACTGAAGCTTTCTTT.

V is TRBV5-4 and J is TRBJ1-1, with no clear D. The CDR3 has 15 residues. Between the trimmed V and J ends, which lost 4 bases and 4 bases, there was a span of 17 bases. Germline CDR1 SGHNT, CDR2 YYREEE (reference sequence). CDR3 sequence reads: CASSPPGPSFTEAFF. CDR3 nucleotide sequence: TGTGCCAGCAGCCCGCCAGGACCGTCTTTCACTGAAGCTTTCTTT.

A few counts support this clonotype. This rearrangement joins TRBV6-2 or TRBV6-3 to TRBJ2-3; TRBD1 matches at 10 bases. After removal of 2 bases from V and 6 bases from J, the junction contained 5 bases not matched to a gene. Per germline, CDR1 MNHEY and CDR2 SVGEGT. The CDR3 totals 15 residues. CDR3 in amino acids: CASSYPTGGEDTQYF. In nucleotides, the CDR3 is TGTGCCAGCAGTTACCCGACAGGGGGCGAGGATACGCAGTATTTT.

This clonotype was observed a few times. This chain's CDR3 is CASSYHRQGRSEQFF. Here the CDR3 DNA reads TGTGCCAGCAGTTACCATCGACAGGGACGGAGTGAGCAGTTCTTC. The chain carries TRBV6-6 and TRBJ2-1; 7 positions match TRBD1. Germline CDR1 MNHNY, CDR2 SVGAGI (reference sequence). V was pared by 2 bases and J by 9 bases, with 10 bases of the junction left unmatched. The CDR3 consists of 15 residues.

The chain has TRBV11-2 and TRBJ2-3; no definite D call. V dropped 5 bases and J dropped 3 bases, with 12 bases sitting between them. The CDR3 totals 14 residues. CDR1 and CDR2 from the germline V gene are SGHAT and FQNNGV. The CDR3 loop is CASSVPLGTDTQYF. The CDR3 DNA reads TGTGCCAGCAGCGTCCCTTTGGGAACAGATACGCAGTATTTT.

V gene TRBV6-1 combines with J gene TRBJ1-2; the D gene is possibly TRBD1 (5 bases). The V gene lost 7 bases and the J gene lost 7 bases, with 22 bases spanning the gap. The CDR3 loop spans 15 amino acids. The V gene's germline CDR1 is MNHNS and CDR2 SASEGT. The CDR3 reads CASTSSRDSLLGYTF. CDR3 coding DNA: TGTGCCAGCACCTCATCCCGAGACAGCCTACTTGGCTACACCTTC.

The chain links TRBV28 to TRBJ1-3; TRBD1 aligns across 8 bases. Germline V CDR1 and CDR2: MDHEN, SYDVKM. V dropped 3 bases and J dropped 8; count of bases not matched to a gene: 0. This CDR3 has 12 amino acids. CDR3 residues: CASSLGQDTIYF. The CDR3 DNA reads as TGTGCCAGCAGTTTGGGACAGGACACCATATATTTT.

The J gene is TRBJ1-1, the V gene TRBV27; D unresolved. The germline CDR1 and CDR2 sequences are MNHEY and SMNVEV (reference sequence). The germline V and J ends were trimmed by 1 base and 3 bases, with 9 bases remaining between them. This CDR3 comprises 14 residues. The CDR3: CASSLWARDTEAFF. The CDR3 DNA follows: TGTGCCAGCAGTTTATGGGCTAGGGACACTGAAGCTTTCTTT.

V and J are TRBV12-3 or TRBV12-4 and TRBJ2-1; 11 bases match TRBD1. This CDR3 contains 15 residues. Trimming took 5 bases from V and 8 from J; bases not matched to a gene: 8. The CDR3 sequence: CASSPSGTGGYEQFF. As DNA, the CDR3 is TGTGCCAGCAGTCCTTCCGGGACAGGGGGGTATGAGCAGTTCTTC.

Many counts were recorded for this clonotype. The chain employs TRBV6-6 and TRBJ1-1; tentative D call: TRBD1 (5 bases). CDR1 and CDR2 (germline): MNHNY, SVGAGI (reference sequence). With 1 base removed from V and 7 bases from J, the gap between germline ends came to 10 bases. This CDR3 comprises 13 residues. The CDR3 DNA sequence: TGTGCCAGCAGTTACTTGGGACGGAGTGAAGCTTTCTTT. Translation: CASSYLGRSEAFF.

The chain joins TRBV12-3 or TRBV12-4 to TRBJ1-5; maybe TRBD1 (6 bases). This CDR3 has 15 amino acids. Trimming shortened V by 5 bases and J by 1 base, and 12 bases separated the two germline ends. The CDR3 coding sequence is TGTGCCAGCAGTCAGGTCGGGGGCAGCAATCAGCCCCAGCATTTT. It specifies CASSQVGGSNQPQHF.

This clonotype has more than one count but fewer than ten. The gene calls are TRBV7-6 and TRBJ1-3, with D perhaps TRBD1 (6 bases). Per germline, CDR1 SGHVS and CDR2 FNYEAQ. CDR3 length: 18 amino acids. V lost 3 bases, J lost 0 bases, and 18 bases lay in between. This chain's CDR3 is CASSFLAPGDLSGNTIYF. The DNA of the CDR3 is TGTGCCAGCAGCTTTCTAGCGCCAGGGGACCTCTCTGGAAACACCATATATTTT.

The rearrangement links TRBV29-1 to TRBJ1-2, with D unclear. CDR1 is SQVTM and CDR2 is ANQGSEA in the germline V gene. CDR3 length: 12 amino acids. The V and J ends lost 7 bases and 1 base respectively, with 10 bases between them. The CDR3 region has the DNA TGCAGCGCCAAAAGGATTAACTATGGCTACACCTTC. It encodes CSAKRINYGYTF.

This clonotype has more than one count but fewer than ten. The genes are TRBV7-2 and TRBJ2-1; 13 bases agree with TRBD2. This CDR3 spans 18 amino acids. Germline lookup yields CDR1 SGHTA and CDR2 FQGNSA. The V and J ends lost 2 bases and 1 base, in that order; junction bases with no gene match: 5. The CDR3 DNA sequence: TGTGCCAGCAGCTTACCGGGGACTAGCGGGGAATCCTACAATGAGCAGTTCTTC. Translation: CASSLPGTSGESYNEQFF.

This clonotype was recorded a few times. The CDR3 bases are TGTGCCAGCAGCTTAATAACGACAGCACAAGAGACCCAGTACTTC. Translated, it gives CASSLITTAQETQYF. The chain couples TRBV7-8 to TRBJ2-5, with a weak D call TRBD1 (5 bases). This CDR3 has 15 amino acids. The V and J ends lost 2 bases and 2 bases respectively, with 12 bases between them. CDR1 is SGHVS, CDR2 FQNEAQ, per germline.

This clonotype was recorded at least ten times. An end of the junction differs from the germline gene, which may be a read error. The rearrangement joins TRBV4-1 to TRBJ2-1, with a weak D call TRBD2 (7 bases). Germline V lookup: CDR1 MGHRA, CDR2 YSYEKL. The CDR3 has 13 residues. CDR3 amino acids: CASSQDLAGALIF. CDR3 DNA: TGCGCCAGCAGCCAAGATCTGGCGGGGGCCCTTATCTTC.

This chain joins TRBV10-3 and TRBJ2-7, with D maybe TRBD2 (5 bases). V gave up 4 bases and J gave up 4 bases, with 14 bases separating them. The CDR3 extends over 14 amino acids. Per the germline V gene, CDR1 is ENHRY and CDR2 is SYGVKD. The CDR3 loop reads CAISVGGVRYEQYF. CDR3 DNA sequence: TGTGCCATCAGTGTCGGAGGAGTCCGGTACGAGCAGTACTTC.

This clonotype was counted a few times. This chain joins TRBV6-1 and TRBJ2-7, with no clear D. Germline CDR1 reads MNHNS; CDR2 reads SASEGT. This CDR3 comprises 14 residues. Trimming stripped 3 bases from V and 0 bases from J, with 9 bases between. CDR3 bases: TGTGCCAGCAGTGACTACACAGACTCCTACGAGCAGTACGTC. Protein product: CASSDYTDSYEQYV.

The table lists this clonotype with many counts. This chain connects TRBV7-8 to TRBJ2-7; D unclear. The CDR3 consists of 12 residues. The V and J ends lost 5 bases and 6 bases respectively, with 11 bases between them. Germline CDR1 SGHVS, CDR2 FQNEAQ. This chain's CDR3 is CASSNNVGEQYF. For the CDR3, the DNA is TGTGCCAGCAGCAACAACGTTGGCGAGCAGTACTTC.